These 6 T cell receptor beta chains were all obtained from the same sample, sequenced in a study of CD8 T cells in Susac syndrome. cDNA came from around 0.5 to 1 ug RNA primed by random hexamers. A single record per CDR3 protein comes from TCRdb applying MiXCR to the immunoSEQ multiplex PCR reads. The sample lists about 100,000 distinct CDR3 sequences, approximately 95% occurring once. The sample was CD8+ T cells from PBMCs. Every receptor here comes from a human donor with Susac syndrome.

The count of this clonotype is one. This chain links TRBV15 with TRBJ1-5; unclear D gene. Germline values: CDR1 LNHNV, CDR2 YYDKDF (reference sequence). The CDR3 is 19 residues long. V was cut by 0 bases and J by 2 bases, with 20 bases left in between. The CDR3 region has the DNA TGTGCCACCAGCAGAGATCGTCCTGAGAGCTTGAGTGGCAATCAGCCCCAGCATTTT. It is translated as CATSRDRPESLSGNQPQHF.

The V call is TRBV27, the J call TRBJ2-2; possible D gene TRBD1, 6 bases. Germline V gives CDR1 MNHEY, CDR2 SMNVEV (reference sequence). The CDR3 contains 13 residues. The V end was cut by 6 bases, the J end by 3 bases, with 8 bases between. The DNA of the CDR3 is TGTGCCAGCAGATACAGGGACACCGGGGAGCTGTTTTTT. Its protein is CASRYRDTGELFF.

The chain has TRBV6-1 and TRBJ2-3; D is undetermined. Germline V gene sequence: CDR1 MNHNS, CDR2 SASEGT. This CDR3 region has 12 residues. V lost 3 bases and J 7 bases, leaving 8 bases between the germline ends. This chain's CDR3 is CASSDLGYTQYF. The CDR3 DNA reads TGTGCCAGCAGTGACCTCGGATATACGCAGTATTTT.

V gene TRBV11-1 combines with J gene TRBJ1-5; tentatively, D is TRBD1 (5 bases). Germline values: CDR1 SGHAT, CDR2 FQDESV (reference sequence). This CDR3 spans 13 amino acids. The V end was cut by 8 bases, the J end by 4 bases, with 12 bases between. For the CDR3, the DNA is TGTGCCAGCGCCAGTGGGGCAAATCAGCCCCAGCATTTT. Its protein product is CASASGANQPQHF.

The chain links TRBV20-1 to TRBJ2-7; 10 positions match TRBD2. Germline-derived CDR1 and CDR2 are DFQATT and SNEGSKA (reference sequence). With V trimmed by 1 base and J by 2 bases, 8 bases remained unmatched. The CDR3 runs 16 residues. CDR3 DNA: TGCAGTGCTAGAGGCGCTAGCGGGGGCCCAGCCTACGAGCAGTACTTC. It encodes CSARGASGGPAYEQYF.

CDR3 in amino acids: CASSPGTHGETQYF. CDR3 nucleotide sequence: TGTGCCAGCAGCCCCGGGACCCATGGGGAGACCCAGTACTTC. The rearrangement uses TRBV13 and TRBJ2-5; D is tentatively TRBD1 or TRBD2 (5 bases each). Trimming removed 5 bases from V and 5 bases from J, with 15 bases in between. Germline CDR1 is PRHDT and CDR2 is FYEKMQ (reference sequence). The CDR3 consists of 14 residues.